Listed below are T cell receptor beta chains from one sample, sequenced in a study of shared clonotypes between healthy human individuals. Profiling relied on immunoSEQ multiplex PCR, and the TCRdb table lists in-frame clones only, not all of them. Of 2 million to 2.5 million clones listed, 85% to 95% are singletons. The sequenced sample consisted of naive CD4+ T cells from PBMCs. These receptors all stem from a man younger than 35 in good health. Some clones in this sample may be carry-over from other donors' samples. Each CDR3 is given with its conserved first and last residue. The order of the fields is J gene, D gene, V gene, clone size, CDR3 DNA, CDR3 protein. A D gene is named only where the DNA matches it firmly. Only some rows state a clone size, as once, few, many or a class for expanded clones.

J: TRBJ2-7
D: TRBD1
V: TRBV7-8
size: few
DNA: TGTGCCAGCAGCCGGAGGCAGGGGGCGCCCTACGAGCAGTACTTC
CDR3: CASSRRQGAPYEQYF

J: TRBJ2-7
D: -
V: TRBV7-2
size: -
DNA: TGTGCCAGCAGCCCCCGGGTGAGCGGGGACACCTACGAGCAGTACTTC
CDR3: CASSPRVSGDTYEQYF

J: TRBJ2-3
D: TRBD1
V: TRBV9
size: -
DNA: TGTGCCAGCAGCCCAGGACAGGGACATTCCACAGATACGCAGTATTTT
CDR3: CASSPGQGHSTDTQYF

J: TRBJ2-1
D: TRBD2
V: TRBV9
size: -
DNA: TGTGCCAGCAGCCTTCCTAGCGGAGGCTACAATGAGCAGTTCTTC
CDR3: CASSLPSGGYNEQFF

J: TRBJ2-3
D: -
V: TRBV7-2
size: -
DNA: TGTGCCAGCAGCTTAGATAGGGCAACAGATACGCAGTATTTT
CDR3: CASSLDRATDTQYF

J: TRBJ2-2
D: -
V: TRBV5-4
size: -
DNA: TGTGCCAGCAGCTTGAATGTGAACACCGGGGAGCTGTTTTTT
CDR3: CASSLNVNTGELFF

J: TRBJ1-1
D: -
V: TRBV2
size: -
DNA: TGTGCCAGCAGTGAGATAGGTGAAGCTTTCTTT
CDR3: CASSEIGEAFF

J: TRBJ2-7
D: TRBD2
V: TRBV7-2
size: -
DNA: TGTGCCAGCAGCTTAGAGGGACTAGCGGGAGGGGAATTCTTC
CDR3: CASSLEGLAGGEFF

J: TRBJ2-1
D: -
V: TRBV2
size: -
DNA: TGTGCCAGCAGTGAATGGGCGACTTTGTACAATGAGCAGTTCTTC
CDR3: CASSEWATLYNEQFF

J: TRBJ2-2
D: -
V: TRBV5-1
size: -
DNA: TGCGCCAGCTCTATCAACACCGGGGAGCTGTTTTTT
CDR3: CASSINTGELFF

J: TRBJ1-1
D: -
V: TRBV19
size: -
DNA: TGTGCCAGTAGCTCCGTGGCGGGTGCGAACACTGAAGCTTTCTTT
CDR3: CASSSVAGANTEAFF

J: TRBJ1-2
D: -
V: TRBV4-3
size: -
DNA: TGCGCCAGCACTCAAAATGACGGCAGCAACTATGGCTACACCTTC
CDR3: CASTQNDGSNYGYTF

J: TRBJ2-7
D: -
V: TRBV10-1
size: -
DNA: TGCGCCAGCAGCCAGGGGACCACCTACGAGCAGTACTTC
CDR3: CASSQGTTYEQYF

J: TRBJ1-3
D: -
V: TRBV23-1
size: -
DNA: TGCGCCAGCAGCCCCGGCGGCGTAAGCTCTGGAAACACCATATATTTT
CDR3: CASSPGGVSSGNTIYF

J: TRBJ2-5
D: TRBD2
V: TRBV7-2
size: -
DNA: TGTGCCAGCAGCTCAAGCGGGAGTCGAGAGACCCAGTACTTC
CDR3: CASSSSGSRETQYF

J: TRBJ2-1
D: -
V: TRBV7-8
size: -
DNA: TGTGCCAGCAGTTATCCCGGGGGAACACCCTCGAGCAATGAGCAGTTCTTC
CDR3: CASSYPGGTPSSNEQFF

J: TRBJ1-2
D: TRBD1
V: TRBV6-5
size: -
DNA: TGTGCCAGCAGTTACGGACAGGGGGCGAACTATGGCTACACCTTC
CDR3: CASSYGQGANYGYTF

J: TRBJ2-7
D: -
V: TRBV6-1
size: once
DNA: TGTGCCAGCAGTGTACACGACTACGAGCAGTACTTC
CDR3: CASSVHDYEQYF

J: TRBJ2-7
D: -
V: TRBV19
size: -
DNA: TGTGCCAGTACCCCTGGTGGGGGGCCGTCCTACGAGCAGTACTTC
CDR3: CASTPGGGPSYEQYF

J: TRBJ1-3
D: -
V: TRBV5-1
size: -
DNA: TGCGCCAGCAGCTTAGTTCCAGGGAGAAGCTCTGGAAACACCATATATTTT
CDR3: CASSLVPGRSSGNTIYF

J: TRBJ2-1
D: -
V: TRBV28
size: once
DNA: TGTGCCAGTCGAAAGGAGTACGAGCAGTTCTTC
CDR3: CASRKEYEQFF

J: TRBJ2-6
D: -
V: TRBV28
size: once
DNA: TGTGCCAGCAGTCTAGGAGTCGGTGGGGCCAACGTCCTGACTTTC
CDR3: CASSLGVGGANVLTF

J: TRBJ2-1
D: TRBD1
V: TRBV5-1
size: -
DNA: TGCGCCAGCAGCTTGGGTGTGACAGGGGGAAATGAGCAGTTCTTC
CDR3: CASSLGVTGGNEQFF

J: TRBJ1-2
D: TRBD1
V: TRBV30
size: -
DNA: TGTGCCTGGAGTGCCGACAGGGGTGGGGGCTACACCTTC
CDR3: CAWSADRGGGYTF

J: TRBJ2-7
D: TRBD1
V: TRBV14
size: -
DNA: TGTGCCAGCAGCATCGACAGGGGGGTGTCCTACGAGCAGTACTTC
CDR3: CASSIDRGVSYEQYF

J: TRBJ2-3
D: TRBD1
V: TRBV10-3
size: -
DNA: TGTGCCATCAGTCAGGGGGACAGGGGCACAGATACGCAGTATTTT
CDR3: CAISQGDRGTDTQYF

J: TRBJ2-5
D: TRBD2
V: TRBV27
size: -
DNA: TGTGCCAGCAGTTCGGTAGCGGGAGGTGAGACCCAGTACTTC
CDR3: CASSSVAGGETQYF